A selection of T cell receptor beta chains follows, all from one sample in a study of beta chain features in type 1 diabetes. Sequenced by immunoSEQ multiplex PCR; TCRdb stores in-frame clones only, minus some. In the table there are nearly 700,000 clones, around an eighth of which are singletons. Sequencing used naive CD4+ T cells from blood. These receptors came from a man in his late teens or twenties with type 1 diabetes. The CDR3 runs from the conserved cysteine through the conserved F or W. The order of the fields is V gene, D gene, J gene, clone size, CDR3 protein, CDR3 DNA. D genes are given only for firm matches. Clone size is not always given. Where it is, it says once, few, many or a class for expanded clones.

V: TRBV25-1; D: NA; J: TRBJ1-2; size: few; CDR3: CASSAVNYGYTF; DNA: TGTGCCAGCAGTGCCGTTAACTATGGCTACACCTTC
V: TRBV29-1; D: NA; J: TRBJ1-1; size: NA; CDR3: CSVGKGGGTEAFF; DNA: TGCAGCGTTGGCAAGGGAGGGGGTACTGAAGCTTTCTTT
V: TRBV7-2; D: NA; J: TRBJ1-2; size: few; CDR3: CASSFRRQQGATGDGYTF; DNA: TGTGCCAGCAGCTTCAGAAGACAACAGGGAGCAACGGGGGATGGCTACACCTTC
V: TRBV9; D: NA; J: TRBJ1-2; size: NA; CDR3: CASSAGAGDYGYTF; DNA: TGTGCCAGCAGCGCAGGAGCGGGGGACTATGGCTACACCTTC
V: TRBV27; D: NA; J: TRBJ1-3; size: NA; CDR3: CASSSGSGNTIYF; DNA: TGTGCCAGCAGCAGTGGCTCTGGAAACACCATATATTTT
V: TRBV5-1; D: NA; J: TRBJ1-2; size: once; CDR3: CASSLTAGGRANYGYTF; DNA: TGCGCCAGCAGCTTGACGGCCGGGGGACGAGCTAACTATGGCTACACCTTC
V: TRBV7-9; D: NA; J: TRBJ2-3; size: NA; CDR3: CASSLGTTVSTDTQYF; DNA: TGTGCCAGCAGCTTAGGGACAACCGTCAGCACAGATACGCAGTATTTT
V: TRBV6-6; D: NA; J: TRBJ2-4; size: few; CDR3: CATTVRADIQYF; DNA: TGTGCCACCACGGTGAGGGCGGACATTCAGTACTTC
V: TRBV5-1; D: NA; J: TRBJ2-5; size: few; CDR3: CASSFGLQETQYF; DNA: TGCGCCAGCAGCTTTGGCTTACAAGAGACCCAGTACTTC
V: TRBV18; D: NA; J: TRBJ2-3; size: NA; CDR3: CASSPTEGGTDTQYF; DNA: TGTGCCAGCTCCCCCACTGAGGGGGGCACAGATACGCAGTATTTT
V: TRBV5-1; D: NA; J: TRBJ1-3; size: NA; CDR3: CASSPGLNSGNTIYF; DNA: TGCGCCAGCAGCCCGGGACTGAACTCTGGAAACACCATATATTTT
V: TRBV10-3; D: TRBD1; J: TRBJ1-6; size: NA; CDR3: CASGDRGLESPLHF; DNA: TGTGCCAGCGGGGACAGGGGATTAGAATCACCCCTCCACTTT
V: TRBV30; D: TRBD1; J: TRBJ1-1; size: few; CDR3: CAWSVRGRGFTEAFF; DNA: TGTGCCTGGAGTGTACGGGGCAGGGGGTTCACTGAAGCTTTCTTT
V: TRBV4-1; D: NA; J: TRBJ1-2; size: NA; CDR3: CASSQDEAGTRGYTF; DNA: TGCGCCAGCAGCCAAGACGAGGCAGGGACGCGGGGCTACACCTTC
V: TRBV15; D: NA; J: TRBJ1-5; size: NA; CDR3: CATSRASQYSNQPQHF; DNA: TGTGCCACCAGCAGAGCCAGCCAGTATAGCAATCAGCCCCAGCATTTT
V: TRBV5-1; D: TRBD1; J: TRBJ1-5; size: few; CDR3: CASRPGTVQEPQHF; DNA: TGCGCCAGCAGGCCGGGGACAGTCCAAGAGCCCCAGCATTTT
V: TRBV7-2; D: NA; J: TRBJ1-5; size: NA; CDR3: CASSFSSLGSPNSNQPQHF; DNA: TGTGCCAGCAGCTTTAGTAGCCTTGGGAGCCCGAATAGCAATCAGCCCCAGCATTTT
V: TRBV5-1; D: TRBD2; J: TRBJ2-3; size: few; CDR3: CASSPKGTSGATDTQYF; DNA: TGCGCCAGCAGCCCCAAGGGCACTAGCGGGGCCACAGATACGCAGTATTTT
V: TRBV7-2; D: NA; J: TRBJ1-1; size: NA; CDR3: CASSSRAANTEAFF; DNA: TGTGCCAGCAGCTCGCGGGCAGCGAACACTGAAGCTTTCTTT
V: TRBV4-2; D: NA; J: TRBJ2-7; size: NA; CDR3: CASSQTLSEQYF; DNA: TGTGCCAGCAGCCAAACCCTCTCCGAGCAGTACTTC
V: TRBV10-3; D: TRBD1; J: TRBJ2-2; size: few; CDR3: CAISIQGDTGELFF; DNA: TGTGCCATCAGTATACAGGGGGACACCGGGGAGCTGTTTTTT
V: TRBV7-9; D: NA; J: TRBJ2-1; size: few; CDR3: CASSLNAGVRDEQFF; DNA: TGTGCCAGCAGCTTAAACGCTGGCGTCAGGGACGAGCAGTTCTTC
V: TRBV19; D: TRBD1; J: TRBJ1-5; size: NA; CDR3: CASSQGVGQPQHF; DNA: TGTGCCAGTAGCCAGGGGGTAGGTCAGCCCCAGCATTTT
V: TRBV5-1; D: NA; J: TRBJ1-1; size: few; CDR3: CASSPTDMNTEAFF; DNA: TGCGCCAGCAGCCCGACAGACATGAACACTGAAGCTTTCTTT
V: TRBV18; D: NA; J: TRBJ1-5; size: NA; CDR3: CASSRGANQPQHF; DNA: TGTGCCAGCTCACGGGGGGCCAATCAGCCCCAGCATTTT
V: TRBV30; D: TRBD1; J: TRBJ1-6; size: NA; CDR3: CACTSQQGGHNSPLHF; DNA: TGTGCCTGCACCTCCCAACAGGGGGGACATAATTCACCCCTCCACTTT
V: TRBV5-1; D: NA; J: TRBJ1-4; size: NA; CDR3: CASSLGTPNEKLFF; DNA: TGCGCCAGCAGCTTGGGGACCCCAAATGAAAAACTGTTTTTT
V: TRBV25-1; D: TRBD2; J: TRBJ2-5; size: NA; CDR3: CASSGGGRETQYF; DNA: TGTGCCAGCAGTGGCGGGGGTCGAGAGACCCAGTACTTC
V: TRBV18; D: NA; J: TRBJ2-7; size: NA; CDR3: CASSPLGQGTYEQYF; DNA: TGTGCCAGCTCACCACTTGGCCAGGGGACGTACGAGCAGTACTTC
V: TRBV6-1; D: NA; J: TRBJ2-6; size: NA; CDR3: CAISEGNQLRANVLTF; DNA: TGTGCCATCAGTGAGGGAAACCAATTGAGGGCCAACGTCCTGACTTTC
V: TRBV7-6; D: TRBD1; J: TRBJ2-5; size: few; CDR3: CASSQGDPETQYF; DNA: TGTGCCAGCAGCCAGGGGGATCCAGAGACCCAGTACTTC
V: TRBV15; D: TRBD2; J: TRBJ2-1; size: few; CDR3: CATSRVKRGDPYNEQFF; DNA: TGTGCCACCAGCAGAGTTAAGCGGGGGGATCCGTACAATGAGCAGTTCTTC
V: TRBV13; D: NA; J: TRBJ2-4; size: few; CDR3: CASSLAHKNIQYF; DNA: TGTGCCAGCAGCTTGGCTCATAAAAACATTCAGTACTTC
V: TRBV5-1; D: TRBD1; J: TRBJ2-5; size: few; CDR3: CASSLGQGPETQYF; DNA: TGCGCCAGCAGCTTGGGACAGGGTCCGGAGACCCAGTACTTC
V: TRBV11-2; D: TRBD2; J: TRBJ2-5; size: NA; CDR3: CASSLGSTSGGAGETQYF; DNA: TGTGCCAGCAGCTTAGGGTCTACTTCCGGGGGGGCCGGTGAGACCCAGTACTTC
V: TRBV18; D: NA; J: TRBJ2-5; size: few; CDR3: CASSPRGEQETQYF; DNA: TGTGCCAGCTCACCACGGGGGGAACAAGAGACCCAGTACTTC
V: TRBV19; D: NA; J: TRBJ1-3; size: NA; CDR3: CASSIRPGSGNTIYF; DNA: TGTGCCAGTAGTATACGACCCGGCTCTGGAAACACCATATATTTT
V: TRBV30; D: NA; J: TRBJ1-5; size: NA; CDR3: CAWSVSVGNQPQHF; DNA: TGTGCCTGGAGTGTATCCGTTGGGAATCAGCCCCAGCATTTT
V: TRBV18; D: NA; J: TRBJ2-5; size: few; CDR3: CASSSGTGRQETQYF; DNA: TGTGCCAGCTCGTCAGGTACAGGGCGACAAGAGACCCAGTACTTC
V: TRBV10-3; D: NA; J: TRBJ2-7; size: NA; CDR3: CAISANLPGQGFGEQYF; DNA: TGTGCCATCAGTGCGAACTTACCGGGACAAGGGTTCGGCGAGCAGTACTTC
V: TRBV5-6; D: NA; J: TRBJ1-6; size: NA; CDR3: CASIFGGPQVNSPLHF; DNA: TGTGCCAGCATATTCGGGGGGCCACAAGTCAATTCACCCCTCCACTTT